The rows below give T cell receptor beta chains drawn from one sample of a study of blood T cell repertoires in COVID-19. Sequenced by immunoSEQ multiplex PCR; TCRdb stores in-frame clones only, minus some. The sample shows about 120,000 clones, approximately 80% of them seen only once. Sequencing was performed on peripheral blood. All receptors derive from a man between 65 and 85 years old with acute or convalescent COVID-19. Both conserved end residues are trimmed from each CDR3.

V gene,J gene,CDR3 protein
TRBV5-1,TRBJ2-6,ASSLGGGGSSGANVLT
TRBV30,TRBJ1-3,AWSAGAFNTIY
TRBV10-2,TRBJ1-1,ASSESGQNTEAF
TRBV18,TRBJ1-1,ASSPTGQGLNTEAF
TRBV7-7,TRBJ1-3,ASSSAQGEGNTIY
TRBV5-1,TRBJ2-5,ASSLGGEETQY
TRBV11-2,TRBJ2-2,ASSLLGLAGGRTGELF
TRBV23-1,TRBJ1-2,ASSQSRPTGRGDYGYT
TRBV6-5,TRBJ1-1,ASSYSATRLNTEAF
TRBV12-3/TRBV12-4,TRBJ2-7,ASSFERAYEQY
TRBV7-2,TRBJ2-3,ASSLEGGQGPY
TRBV19,TRBJ2-2,ASRLGGTGRGNTGELF
TRBV7-3,TRBJ2-5,ASSLDYLETQY
TRBV5-8,TRBJ1-2,ASSPFQGAWYGYT
TRBV19,TRBJ2-2,ASSISLGGQGIPGELF
TRBV5-1,TRBJ1-4,ASSLLGDRGNEKLF
TRBV6-5,TRBJ2-1,ASSYLLAAVSNEQF
TRBV5-1,TRBJ2-7,ASSLEGLAGSYEQY
TRBV20-1,TRBJ1-5,SASARVRSNQPQH
TRBV5-4,TRBJ2-5,ATSGTGAPGETQY
TRBV20-1,TRBJ2-7,SASDSYEQY
TRBV5-1,TRBJ2-2,ASSLDRAGTGELF
TRBV28,TRBJ1-1,ACKRGYSKNTEAF
TRBV6-1,TRBJ2-3,ASSAGLAGGTDTQY
TRBV6-6,TRBJ2-5,ASSYSKQGARETQY
TRBV7-2,TRBJ2-7,ASSPGQGHEQY
TRBV7-9,TRBJ2-5,ASSFGTGWETQY
TRBV5-1,TRBJ2-2,ASSSRGGAARNTGELF
TRBV5-5,TRBJ1-2,ASSPTGQGYGYT
TRBV6-5,TRBJ1-5,ASSNRQAGNQPQH
TRBV3-1/TRBV3-2,TRBJ1-1,ASRDSDRNTEAF
TRBV7-9,TRBJ1-2,ASSLGPGQINYGYT
TRBV9,TRBJ2-3,ASSGSPPIDTQY
TRBV2,TRBJ2-5,ASSSSGGRLETQY
TRBV2,TRBJ1-3,ASRDGTVSGNTIY
TRBV2,TRBJ1-1,ASSVGGVGNTEAF
TRBV6-5,TRBJ1-6,ASSLQGLGNSPLH
TRBV7-9,TRBJ2-2,ASSLVQGTGELF
TRBV28,TRBJ2-7,ASSFSGQVPSYEQY
TRBV11-3,TRBJ2-1,ASRVERGYNEQF
TRBV6-1,TRBJ2-7,ASSEVTSGGYEQY